One T cell receptor beta chain is described in this entry. This sample stems from a study of control samples from healthy donors and cancer patients. Germline values: CDR1 SGHRS, CDR2 YFSETQ. The CDR3 length is 12 residues. The germline V and J ends were trimmed by 4 bases and 6 bases, with 10 bases remaining between them. Profiled with immunoSEQ multiplex PCR; TCRdb holds only in-frame clones, not every one. The table has some 94,000 clones, less than 90% seen once. This clonotype was sampled from a woman in her 50s with colorectal cancer. V gene TRBV5-1 combines with J gene TRBJ1-2, with D possibly being TRBD1 (6 bases). The sample consisted of PBMCs. The chain's CDR3 is CASSRSGDGYTF. CDR3 nucleotides: TGCGCCAGCAGCCGATCAGGGGATGGCTACACCTTC.